Listed below are T cell receptor beta chains from one sample, sequenced in a study of a mutant IDH1 vaccine in newly diagnosed glioma. No cognate antigen is known for these TCRs. Clones were sequenced by immunoSEQ multiplex PCR, and TCRdb holds only the in-frame ones, with some missing. The sample includes around 56,000 clones, approximately 82% of them seen just once. Sequencing was performed on PBMCs, taken from a glioma patient whose treatment included an IDH1 peptide vaccine. The source of these receptors is a woman aged 18-29 years with glioma. Some clones in this sample may be carry-over from other donors' samples. CDR3s include the opening cysteine and the closing phenylalanine or tryptophan. D genes are given only for firm matches. Size is omitted from some rows. Given values are once, few, many or a class for expanded clones.

size: -; J: TRBJ1-5; V: TRBV7-9; D: -; DNA: TGTGCCAGCAGCTTAGCTGGCACTTATAGCAATCAGCCCCAGCATTTT; CDR3: CASSLAGTYSNQPQHF
size: -; J: TRBJ1-4; V: TRBV7-2; D: -; DNA: TGTGCCAGCAGCTTACAGCGGGGGGCGCGTGAAAAACTGTTTTTT; CDR3: CASSLQRGAREKLFF
size: -; J: TRBJ2-7; V: TRBV7-9; D: -; DNA: TGTGCCAGCAGCCCACCGGTGGGGGCCTACGAGCAGTACTTC; CDR3: CASSPPVGAYEQYF
size: -; J: TRBJ2-7; V: TRBV10-3; D: -; DNA: TGTGCCATCAGTGACGTTGGACGGTTAGCCTACGAGCAGTACTTC; CDR3: CAISDVGRLAYEQYF
size: -; J: TRBJ1-2; V: TRBV11-2; D: -; DNA: TGTGCCAGCAGCTTTTCCGCGAACCCCTATGGCTACACCTTC; CDR3: CASSFSANPYGYTF
size: -; J: TRBJ2-2; V: TRBV5-1; D: TRBD2; DNA: TGCGCCAGCGGAATAGATCGGGGGGGCCTAGGGGAGCTGTTTTTT; CDR3: CASGIDRGGLGELFF
size: -; J: TRBJ2-7; V: TRBV19; D: TRBD2; DNA: TGTGCCAGTAGCGGGGGACTAGCGGGGATCTACGAGCAGTACTTC; CDR3: CASSGGLAGIYEQYF
size: -; J: TRBJ1-2; V: TRBV7-2; D: TRBD1; DNA: TGTGCCACCGGACAGGGGGCTAATGGCTACACCTTC; CDR3: CATGQGANGYTF
size: -; J: TRBJ2-7; V: TRBV5-4; D: -; DNA: TGTGCCAGCAGCTGGGGGGTACGCCCCGAGCAGTACTTC; CDR3: CASSWGVRPEQYF
size: few; J: TRBJ1-1; V: TRBV7-9; D: -; DNA: TGTGCCAGCAGCCCCCTTCGACAGGCCCCCACTGAAGCTTTCTTT; CDR3: CASSPLRQAPTEAFF
size: -; J: TRBJ2-7; V: TRBV7-8; D: TRBD2; DNA: TGTGCCAGCAGCGGGGGGGTCTCCTACGAGCAGTACTTC; CDR3: CASSGGVSYEQYF
size: -; J: TRBJ2-5; V: TRBV5-4; D: -; DNA: TGTGCCAGCAGCTTCCTAGACCCGCAAGAGACCCAGTACTTC; CDR3: CASSFLDPQETQYF
size: -; J: TRBJ2-5; V: TRBV29-1; D: -; DNA: TGCAGCGTTGGGTTGGGGGGCGCGGGGATTCTCGAGACCCAGTACTTC; CDR3: CSVGLGGAGILETQYF
size: -; J: TRBJ1-1; V: TRBV6-6; D: -; DNA: TGTGCCAGCAGTTACGGACAGCCAACTGAAGCTTTCTTT; CDR3: CASSYGQPTEAFF
size: -; J: TRBJ1-1; V: TRBV27; D: -; DNA: TGTGCCAGCACAAAGGCTGAGAGCTCTGAAGCTTTCTTT; CDR3: CASTKAESSEAFF
size: -; J: TRBJ1-5; V: TRBV6-6; D: -; DNA: TGTGCCAGCAGTACTCTCTCAGACGTCACTCAGCCCCAGCATTTT; CDR3: CASSTLSDVTQPQHF
size: -; J: TRBJ2-1; V: TRBV7-7; D: TRBD1; DNA: TGTGCCAGCAGTCTCACGACAGGGGTGTCCTACAATGAGCAGTTCTTC; CDR3: CASSLTTGVSYNEQFF
size: -; J: TRBJ2-5; V: TRBV5-1; D: -; DNA: TGCGCCAGCAAGAAGAGTTTCCAAGAGACCCAGTACTTC; CDR3: CASKKSFQETQYF
size: -; J: TRBJ2-3; V: TRBV7-2; D: -; DNA: TGTGCCAGCAGCCCCGGGACTAGCACAGATACGCAGTATTTT; CDR3: CASSPGTSTDTQYF
size: -; J: TRBJ1-1; V: TRBV7-9; D: -; DNA: TGTGCCAGCAGCTTTACTGAAGCTTTCTTT; CDR3: CASSFTEAFF
size: -; J: TRBJ2-7; V: TRBV9; D: TRBD1; DNA: TGTGCCAGCAGCGGCCACAGGGGATCCGCCGAGCAGTACTTC; CDR3: CASSGHRGSAEQYF
size: few; J: TRBJ1-1; V: TRBV5-1; D: -; DNA: TGCGCCAGCAGCTTGAAGGGGGCTGAAGCTTTCTTT; CDR3: CASSLKGAEAFF
size: -; J: TRBJ1-6; V: TRBV5-1; D: -; DNA: TGCGCCAGCAGCTTGGCCGTGGGTGACCTTGTTAATTCACCCCTCCACTTT; CDR3: CASSLAVGDLVNSPLHF
size: few; J: TRBJ2-1; V: TRBV2; D: TRBD2; DNA: TGTGCCAGCAGTCCGCGGTTAGCGGGGGGGTTTTGGAATGAGCAGTTCTTC; CDR3: CASSPRLAGGFWNEQFF
size: -; J: TRBJ1-4; V: TRBV4-1; D: TRBD1; DNA: TGCGCCAGCAGCCAAGGCGACAGGGGGCGTAATGAAAAACTGTTTTTT; CDR3: CASSQGDRGRNEKLFF
size: -; J: TRBJ1-1; V: TRBV5-1; D: -; DNA: TGCGCCAGCAAGGAGGTCGGAAGCATGAACACTGAAGCTTTCTTT; CDR3: CASKEVGSMNTEAFF
size: once; J: TRBJ1-2; V: TRBV29-1; D: -; DNA: TGCAGCGCCCATGGGGGCCGGTATGGCTACACCTTC; CDR3: CSAHGGRYGYTF
size: -; J: TRBJ2-1; V: TRBV30; D: TRBD2; DNA: TGTGCCTGGAGAGGGACTAGCAACTACAATGAGCAGTTCTTC; CDR3: CAWRGTSNYNEQFF
size: -; J: TRBJ1-2; V: TRBV29-1; D: TRBD1; DNA: TGCAGCGACTGCCTCCGGGACAGGGAAGCAGTAGCAATCCATGGCTACACCTTC; CDR3: CSDCLRDREAVAIHGYTF
size: -; J: TRBJ2-5; V: TRBV7-2; D: -; DNA: TGTGCCAGCAGCCTGGTCCTTGACAGTAGAGAGACCCAGTACTTC; CDR3: CASSLVLDSRETQYF
size: -; J: TRBJ2-4; V: TRBV2; D: -; DNA: TGTGCCAGCAGGGAGAGACTAGTTTCTAAAAACATTCAGTACTTC; CDR3: CASRERLVSKNIQYF
size: -; J: TRBJ1-2; V: TRBV5-4; D: -; DNA: TGTGCCAGCAGCCAACTCTCGATAGGCTATGGCTACACCTTC; CDR3: CASSQLSIGYGYTF
size: -; J: TRBJ2-5; V: TRBV6-1; D: -; DNA: TGTGCCAGCAGTGAAGAGACCCAGTACTTC; CDR3: CASSEETQYF
size: -; J: TRBJ2-2; V: TRBV5-4; D: TRBD2; DNA: TGTGCCAGCAGGCGGGGGGGGCCAGACGGGGAGCTGTTTTTT; CDR3: CASRRGGPDGELFF
size: -; J: TRBJ1-5; V: TRBV2; D: -; DNA: TGTGCCAGTACGTCCAGGGGAAATCAGCCCCAGCATTTT; CDR3: CASTSRGNQPQHF
size: -; J: TRBJ2-2; V: TRBV27; D: -; DNA: TGTGCCAGCCGTTGGCAGATGAACACCGGGGAGCTGTTTTTT; CDR3: CASRWQMNTGELFF
size: -; J: TRBJ2-7; V: TRBV29-1; D: -; DNA: TGCAGCGTTGAAGGGTTCGGGCTTTCGATTATGGGCGAGCAGTACTTC; CDR3: CSVEGFGLSIMGEQYF
size: -; J: TRBJ2-3; V: TRBV5-4; D: TRBD2; DNA: TGTGCCAGCAGCGGGGGAGGAACTAGCGGGGGACGGAATACGCAGTATTTT; CDR3: CASSGGGTSGGRNTQYF
size: -; J: TRBJ2-5; V: TRBV6-1; D: -; DNA: TGTGCCAGCAGTTTCCAAGAGACCCAGTACTTC; CDR3: CASSFQETQYF
size: -; J: TRBJ2-7; V: TRBV25-1; D: TRBD1; DNA: TGTGCCAGCAGTGTCGTGGGGACAGGGGGGCTCTACGAGCAGTACTTC; CDR3: CASSVVGTGGLYEQYF
size: -; J: TRBJ1-1; V: TRBV6-5; D: -; DNA: TGTGCCAGCAGTTACTCGAGGGGGGGCAACACTGAAGCTTTCTTT; CDR3: CASSYSRGGNTEAFF
size: few; J: TRBJ2-5; V: TRBV7-2; D: TRBD2; DNA: TGTGCCAGCAGCTTCGCGGGGGGGGCCCCGGAGGCCCAGTACTTC; CDR3: CASSFAGGAPEAQYF
size: few; J: TRBJ1-1; V: TRBV10-3; D: -; DNA: TGTGCCGCCAGTACCGGGACATTCACATCGGGCTCTGAAGCTTTCTTT; CDR3: CAASTGTFTSGSEAFF
size: -; J: TRBJ2-7; V: TRBV6-1; D: -; DNA: TGTGCCATCGGCTCCCGGCTTGGCATCTCCTACGAGCAGTACTTC; CDR3: CAIGSRLGISYEQYF
size: -; J: TRBJ2-3; V: TRBV29-1; D: TRBD2; DNA: TGCAGCGGAGGGGGACTCGGGCGGGGGGGGCCGAGCCCGCGAACCCTAGATACGCAGTATTTT; CDR3: CSGGGLGRGGPSPRTLDTQYF